The 10 T cell receptor beta chains reported below all come from one sample, sequenced in a study of T cell repertoires in cytomegalovirus infection. TCRdb itself ran the reads through MiXCR, one entry per CDR3 protein. This sample has approximately 500,000 distinct CDR3 sequences, with roughly 29% found just once. The sequencing sample was made of PBMCs. These receptor sequences come from a human donor in good health (CMV status not recorded). Some clones in this sample may be carry-over from other donors' samples.

The chain recombines TRBV9 with TRBJ1-5; no clear D. V lost 0 bases and J lost 8, with 18 bases in between. Germline V CDR1 and CDR2: SGDLS, YYNGEE. The CDR3 spans 16 residues. CDR3 protein: CASSVADYSPLEPQHF. The CDR3 coding sequence is TGTGCCAGCAGCGTAGCCGATTACTCTCCTCTCGAGCCCCAGCATTTT.

The V gene is TRBV5-1, the J gene TRBJ2-7; 12 bases align to TRBD2. Per the germline V gene, CDR1 is SGHRS and CDR2 is YFSETQ. The CDR3 has 16 residues. With V trimmed by 2 bases and J by 2 bases, 5 bases remained unmatched. The chain's CDR3 is CASSFDGLAGTYEQYF. The CDR3 DNA reads as TGCGCCAGCAGCTTCGATGGACTAGCGGGAACCTACGAGCAGTACTTC.

This clonotype was counted many times. The V and J genes are TRBV7-2 and TRBJ2-3, with 7 positions matching TRBD2. Germline V gene sequence: CDR1 SGHTA, CDR2 FQGNSA. This CDR3 has 17 amino acids. V trimming: 4 bases; J trimming: 1 base; junction bases outside the gene matches: 11. CDR3 region: CASSSGPSGARTDTQYF. CDR3 bases: TGTGCCAGCAGCTCTGGGCCAAGCGGGGCCCGCACAGATACGCAGTATTTT.

V gene TRBV7-2 combines with J gene TRBJ1-6; 7 bases fit TRBD1. V shed 0 bases, J shed 7 bases, and the junction held 9 bases outside the gene matches. This CDR3 region has 17 residues. The germline V gene encodes CDR1 SGHTA and CDR2 FQGNSA. The DNA for the CDR3 is TGTGCCAGCAGCTTAGCGCGTACAGGGGTTATGAATTCACCCCTCCACTTT. As protein: CASSLARTGVMNSPLHF.

This clonotype was counted many times. The V gene is TRBV7-2, the J gene TRBJ1-3; D gene unclear. Germline CDR1 and CDR2: SGHTA and FQGNSA. This CDR3 region has 16 residues. V was shortened by 1 base and J by 2 bases, with 12 bases between the two germline ends. The CDR3 sequence is CASSLEWWRAGNTIYF. The DNA of the CDR3 is TGTGCCAGCAGCTTAGAATGGTGGAGGGCTGGAAACACCATATATTTT.

CDR3 bases: TGCAGTGCCCTGGGGCTGGACACCGCTCAACCGAGGGGAAACACCATATATTTT. It is translated as CSALGLDTAQPRGNTIYF. The V call is TRBV20-1, the J call TRBJ1-3; a weak D match, TRBD1 (5 bases). The germline V gene encodes CDR1 DFQATT and CDR2 SNEGSKA (reference sequence). Trimming took 6 bases from V and 4 from J, leaving 28 bases between them. The CDR3 is 18 residues long.

Regarding this clonotype: A much larger clone sits a single nucleotide away, making a read error possible. The chain employs TRBV7-2 and TRBJ2-3, with D maybe TRBD1 (5 bases). The CDR3 contains 15 residues. Per germline, CDR1 SGHTA and CDR2 FQGNSA. As DNA, the CDR3 is TGTGCCAGCAGCTGGGGCGAGAGGTACACAGATATGCAGTATTTT. Residues: CASSWGERYTDMQYF.

This sequence joins TRBV7-9 and TRBJ2-1; 11 positions match TRBD2. With 6 bases clipped from V and 15 bases from J, the junction kept 19 bases outside the gene matches. The CDR3 is made up of 16 amino acids. Germline CDR1 SEHNR, CDR2 FQNEAQ (reference sequence). The CDR3 coding sequence is TGTGCCAGCAGTCCCTCTTCTTCAGTTAGCGGGAGGGCGCCGTTCTTC. Its protein is CASSPSSSVSGRAPFF.

This clonotype was found a few times. The chain links TRBV10-3 to TRBJ2-3; TRBD2 agrees at 7 bases. J was trimmed by 3 bases and V by 10 bases; bases with no gene match: 10. In germline, CDR1 is ENHRY, CDR2 SYGVKD. CDR3 length: 14 residues. This CDR3 reads CATRVRGWTDTQYF. The CDR3 DNA sequence: TGTGCCACCAGGGTGCGGGGGTGGACAGATACGCAGTATTTT.

This clonotype has only a few counts. V usage is TRBV7-2 and J usage is TRBJ2-1; TRBD2 agrees at 10 bases. CDR3 length equals 14 residues. V trimming: 2 bases; J trimming: 9 bases; junction bases outside the gene matches: 4. Germline CDR1 is SGHTA and CDR2 is FQGNSA. The CDR3 coding sequence is TGTGCCAGCAGCTTAATGATAGCGGGAGGTGAGCAGTTCTTC. Translated, it gives CASSLMIAGGEQFF. Full variable domain (missing parts from reference TRBV7-2 and TRBJ2-1): GAGVSQSPSNKVTEKGKDVELRCDPISGHTALYWYRQSLGQGLEFLIYFQGNSAPDKSGLPSDRFSAERTGGSVSTLTIQRTQQEDSAVYLCASSLMIAGGEQFFGPGTRLTVL.